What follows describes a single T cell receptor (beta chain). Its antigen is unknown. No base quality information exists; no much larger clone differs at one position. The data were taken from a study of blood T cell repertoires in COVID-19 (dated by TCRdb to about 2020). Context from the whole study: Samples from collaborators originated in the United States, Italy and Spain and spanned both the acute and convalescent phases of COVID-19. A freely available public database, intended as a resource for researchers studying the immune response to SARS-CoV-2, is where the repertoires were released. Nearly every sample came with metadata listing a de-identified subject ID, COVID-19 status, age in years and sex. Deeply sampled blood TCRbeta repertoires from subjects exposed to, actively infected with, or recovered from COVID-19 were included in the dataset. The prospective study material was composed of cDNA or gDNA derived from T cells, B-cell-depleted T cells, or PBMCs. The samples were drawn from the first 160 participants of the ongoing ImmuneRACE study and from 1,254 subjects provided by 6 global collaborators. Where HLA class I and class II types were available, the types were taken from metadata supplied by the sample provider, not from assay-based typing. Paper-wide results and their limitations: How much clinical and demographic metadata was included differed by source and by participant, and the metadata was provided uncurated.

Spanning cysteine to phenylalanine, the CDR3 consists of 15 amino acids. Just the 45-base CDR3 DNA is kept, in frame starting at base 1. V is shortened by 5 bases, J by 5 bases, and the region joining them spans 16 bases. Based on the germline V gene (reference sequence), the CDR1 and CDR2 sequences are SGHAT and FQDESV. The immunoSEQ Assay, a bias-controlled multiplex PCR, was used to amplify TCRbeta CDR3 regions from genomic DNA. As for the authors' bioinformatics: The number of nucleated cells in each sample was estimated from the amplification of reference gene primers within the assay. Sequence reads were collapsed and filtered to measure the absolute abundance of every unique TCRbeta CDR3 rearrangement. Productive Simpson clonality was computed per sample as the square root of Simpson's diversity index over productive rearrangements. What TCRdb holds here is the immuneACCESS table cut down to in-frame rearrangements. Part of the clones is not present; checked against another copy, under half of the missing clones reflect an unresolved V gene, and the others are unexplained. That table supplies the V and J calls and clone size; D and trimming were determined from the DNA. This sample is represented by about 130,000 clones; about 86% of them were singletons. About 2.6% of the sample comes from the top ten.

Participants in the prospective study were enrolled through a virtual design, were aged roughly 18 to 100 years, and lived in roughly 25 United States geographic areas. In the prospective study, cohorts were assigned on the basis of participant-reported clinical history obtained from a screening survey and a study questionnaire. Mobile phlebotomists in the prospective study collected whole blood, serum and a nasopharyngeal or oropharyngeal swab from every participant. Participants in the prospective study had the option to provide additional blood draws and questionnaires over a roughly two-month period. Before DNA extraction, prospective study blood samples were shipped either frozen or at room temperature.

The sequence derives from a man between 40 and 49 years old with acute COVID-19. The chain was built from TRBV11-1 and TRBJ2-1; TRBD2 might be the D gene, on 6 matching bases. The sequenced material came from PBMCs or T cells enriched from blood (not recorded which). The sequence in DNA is TGTGCCAGCAGCCTCCAGTCCAGGGAGGACAATGAGCAGTTCTTC. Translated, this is CASSLQSREDNEQFF. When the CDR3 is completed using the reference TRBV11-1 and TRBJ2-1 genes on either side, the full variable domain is EAEVAQSPRYKITEKSQAVAFWCDPISGHATLYWYRQILGQGPELLVQFQDESVVDDSQLPKDRFSAERLKGVDSTLKIQPAELGDSAMYLCASSLQSREDNEQFFGPGTRLTVL.